This T cell receptor beta chain was recovered during a study of T cell clusters in autoimmune cytopenias. TRB rearrangements were amplified by touch-down multiplex PCR with mixed TRB-A/B primers. TCRdb reprocessed the multiplex PCR reads, keeping one entry per CDR3 protein, no DNA. The repertoire table contains around 9,500 distinct CDR3 sequences. About 37,500 genome equivalents of blood DNA were amplified for TRB. Measured by frequency, this clonotype is medium-sized. Its antigen is unidentified. Findings of the study overall: The cluster-lack signature was not seen for secondary cytopenia versus chronic lymphocytic leukemia.

The CDR3 is 14 amino acids. The sequencing sample was made of peripheral blood. The chain combines TRBV12-3 or TRBV12-4 with TRBJ2-1; the D call of TRBD2 rests on TCRdb alone, since no DNA is present to check it. The source of this sequence is a human donor with an autoimmune cytopenia or autoimmune hepatitis (not recorded which). The CDR3 loop is CASSTGLAPNEQFF.